These T cell receptor beta chains were read from a single sample in a study of T cell responses to AZD1222 COVID-19 vaccine. Assay used: immunoSEQ multiplex PCR; TCRdb lists only in-frame clones, some missing. The sample includes approximately 120,000 clones, about 87% of them seen just once. The sample was peripheral blood, taken 28 days after the second AZD1222 dose. The receptors here all came from an adult who received the AZD1222 COVID-19 vaccine. CDR3s include the opening cysteine and the closing phenylalanine or tryptophan. The order of the fields is J gene, clone size, V gene, D gene, CDR3 protein, CDR3 DNA. The D gene is left open where the match is weak. Some rows have no size entry. The others give once, few or many, or a class for an expanded clone.

TRBJ2-1 | - | TRBV24-1 | - | CATSSTAEGDEQFF | TGTGCCACCTCATCGACCGCTGAGGGCGATGAGCAGTTCTTC
TRBJ1-3 | - | TRBV4-3 | TRBD1 | CASSQVAGGWNTIYF | TGCGCCAGCAGCCAAGTCGCAGGGGGCTGGAACACCATATATTTT
TRBJ1-4 | - | TRBV29-1 | - | CSARQSSFNEKLFF | TGCAGCGCACGACAGTCAAGTTTTAATGAAAAACTGTTTTTT
TRBJ2-2 | - | TRBV6-5 | - | CASSYAEELFF | TGTGCCAGCAGTTACGCAGAGGAGCTGTTTTTT
TRBJ1-1 | - | TRBV5-1 | TRBD1 | CASSLGDREATEAFF | TGCGCCAGCAGCTTGGGGGACAGGGAAGCCACTGAAGCTTTCTTT
TRBJ2-1 | - | TRBV4-3 | - | CASSQDGQLNEQFF | TGCGCCAGCAGCCAAGATGGGCAGCTCAATGAGCAGTTCTTC
TRBJ2-7 | few | TRBV27 | - | CASGLDYKPYEQYF | TGTGCCAGCGGTCTGGACTATAAACCCTACGAGCAGTACTTC
TRBJ1-1 | - | TRBV6-5 | - | CASRGSAQGYEAFF | TGTGCCAGCAGGGGGAGTGCGCAGGGCTATGAAGCTTTCTTT
TRBJ1-6 | - | TRBV9 | TRBD1 | CASTQTGLFSPLHF | TGTGCCAGCACCCAGACAGGGTTGTTTTCACCCCTCCACTTT
TRBJ2-3 | few | TRBV21-1 | - | CASNQGTPPCTDTQYF | TGTGCCAGCAATCAAGGGACACCTCCTTGCACAGATACGCAGTATTTT
TRBJ2-1 | - | TRBV7-3 | TRBD2 | CASSPGLEVNEQFF | TGTGCCAGCAGCCCCGGACTAGAAGTTAATGAGCAGTTCTTC
TRBJ2-4 | - | TRBV7-9 | - | CASSFGADSGIGQYF | TGTGCCAGCAGCTTTGGGGCTGACAGCGGAATCGGTCAGTACTTC
TRBJ1-1 | - | TRBV11-2 | TRBD1 | CASSSLKGGEKAFF | TGTGCCAGCAGCTCCTTAAAAGGGGGCGAGAAAGCTTTCTTT
TRBJ1-3 | once | TRBV5-6 | - | CASSLVQFPGTIYF | TGTGCCAGCAGCTTGGTGCAGTTCCCGGGCACCATATATTTT
TRBJ2-1 | - | TRBV19 | TRBD1 | CASSISGTGLGNEQFF | TGTGCCAGTAGTATTTCAGGGACAGGGTTAGGAAATGAGCAGTTCTTC
TRBJ2-3 | - | TRBV2 | TRBD2 | CASSEGISGGTDTQYF | TGTGCCAGCAGTGAAGGCATTAGCGGGGGCACAGATACGCAGTATTTT
TRBJ2-7 | - | TRBV6-5 | TRBD2 | CASSFSGGAYEQYF | TGTGCCAGCAGTTTTAGTGGGGGGGCCTACGAGCAGTACTTC
TRBJ2-1 | - | TRBV7-3 | TRBD2 | CASSLTTLTSGYNEQFF | TGTGCCAGCAGCTTAACAACCTTGACTAGCGGTTACAATGAGCAGTTCTTC
TRBJ1-1 | - | TRBV9 | - | CASRPGIQDTEAFF | TGTGCCAGCAGACCAGGGATCCAGGACACTGAAGCTTTCTTT
TRBJ2-3 | - | TRBV7-2 | TRBD2 | CASSLNSGGAFPTDTQYF | TGTGCCAGCAGCTTAAACAGCGGGGGGGCATTCCCCACAGATACGCAGTATTTT
TRBJ1-2 | - | TRBV28 | TRBD1 | CASRGTGEIYGYTF | TGTGCCAGCAGGGGGACAGGGGAGATTTATGGCTACACCTTC
TRBJ1-2 | - | TRBV6-5 | - | CASSPDKYYGYTF | TGTGCCAGCAGTCCAGACAAGTACTATGGCTACACCTTC
TRBJ2-3 | - | TRBV1 | - | CTSSLQHTSGRAPRSGDTQYF | TGCACCAGCAGCCTCCAACATACTAGCGGGAGGGCACCACGGTCGGGAGATACGCAGTATTTT
TRBJ1-2 | few | TRBV30 | TRBD1 | CAWRANRGTALYGYTF | TGTGCCTGGAGGGCCAACAGGGGGACGGCTTTGTATGGCTACACCTTC
TRBJ1-4 | - | TRBV5-1 | - | CASSLYGLTNEKLFF | TGCGCCAGCAGCTTGTATGGACTCACTAATGAAAAACTGTTTTTT
TRBJ1-6 | - | TRBV4-3 | - | CASSQDQSWGSPLHF | TGCGCCAGCAGCCAAGACCAGTCCTGGGGCTCACCCCTCCACTTT
TRBJ2-7 | - | TRBV25-1 | TRBD2 | CASKALAGSYEQYF | TGTGCCAGCAAGGCCCTAGCGGGCTCCTACGAGCAGTACTTC
TRBJ2-1 | - | TRBV5-4 | TRBD1 | CASSRDRANEQFF | TGTGCCAGCAGCAGGGACAGGGCCAATGAGCAGTTCTTC
TRBJ2-5 | once | TRBV3-1/TRBV3-2 | - | CASSLLQVETQYF | TGTGCCAGCAGCCTCTTACAGGTGGAGACCCAGTACTTC
TRBJ1-5 | - | TRBV9 | - | CASNTLANSNQPQHF | TGTGCCAGCAACACCCTGGCTAATAGCAATCAGCCCCAGCATTTT
TRBJ1-1 | - | TRBV6-2/TRBV6-3 | - | CASSYPAEAFF | TGTGCCAGCAGTTACCCCGCGGAAGCTTTCTTT
TRBJ1-6 | - | TRBV2 | TRBD1 | CAMKGQGLYNSPLHF | TGTGCCATGAAAGGACAGGGCTTGTATAATTCACCCCTCCACTTT
TRBJ2-3 | few | TRBV5-1 | - | CASSSLASRSTDTQYF | TGCGCCAGCAGCTCTCTAGCGAGTCGGAGCACAGATACGCAGTATTTT
TRBJ2-5 | - | TRBV11-2 | - | CASSLVPSINQKTQYF | TGTGCCAGCAGCTTAGTTCCCTCCATTAACCAGAAGACCCAGTACTTC
TRBJ1-2 | - | TRBV19 | TRBD1 | CASSILDRVAFGYGYTF | TGTGCCAGTAGTATATTGGACAGGGTCGCTTTTGGCTATGGCTACACCTTC
TRBJ2-1 | - | TRBV5-1 | - | CASSPDGTWDPFF | TGCGCCAGCAGCCCCGACGGGACTTGGGATCCGTTCTTC
TRBJ1-2 | once | TRBV6-5 | - | CASRRSGLRPGYTF | TGTGCCAGCAGACGTTCCGGGCTTCGTCCTGGCTACACCTTC
TRBJ2-7 | - | TRBV18 | - | CASSPSEPSEQYF | TGTGCCAGCTCACCAAGTGAACCATCGGAGCAGTACTTC
TRBJ1-3 | - | TRBV9 | - | CASSPQEGRFNGNTIYF | TGTGCCAGCAGCCCCCAGGAAGGCAGGTTTAATGGAAACACCATATATTTT
TRBJ1-4 | - | TRBV19 | - | CASSIIRDFNEKLFF | TGTGCCAGTAGTATCATCCGAGACTTTAATGAAAAACTGTTTTTT
TRBJ2-5 | - | TRBV5-4 | - | CASSLRREQETQYF | TGTGCCAGCAGCTTGAGAAGGGAACAAGAGACCCAGTACTTC
TRBJ1-6 | once | TRBV2 | - | CAIKGGAYNSPLHF | TGTGCCATCAAAGGGGGGGCCTATAATTCACCCCTCCACTTT
TRBJ2-6 | - | TRBV5-5 | - | CASSRDLGWGANVLTF | TGTGCCAGCAGCCGTGACCTAGGCTGGGGGGCCAACGTCCTGACTTTC
TRBJ1-2 | - | TRBV27 | - | CASPWSGETSHHGYTF | TGTGCCAGCCCCTGGTCAGGGGAGACATCACATCATGGCTACACCTTC
TRBJ2-6 | - | TRBV7-9 | - | CAMCPPGLGFSGANVLTF | TGTGCCATGTGCCCTCCGGGACTTGGGTTCTCTGGGGCCAACGTCCTGACTTTC
TRBJ1-2 | once | TRBV7-2 | - | CASSLALLGAPTNYGYTF | TGTGCCAGCAGCTTAGCGCTGTTGGGGGCTCCAACTAACTATGGCTACACCTTC